A single sample gave rise to the 28 T cell receptor beta chains below, sequenced in a study of CD8+ T cells in alopecia areata. The sequencing template was cDNA reverse transcribed from extracted RNA. Generated by immunoSEQ multiplex PCR, the TCRdb table keeps only in-frame clones and is missing some. The sample includes 180,000 or so clones, roughly 65% seen only once; the top ten take 1.7%. The sample consisted of CD4+ T cells sorted from blood, taken at week 0. Source of these receptors: a human donor with alopecia areata.

The chain employs TRBV30 and TRBJ1-1, with 7 positions matching TRBD1. CDR3 length: 12 residues. Germline trimming cut 6 bases from V and 7 bases from J; bases unmatched to any gene: 8. The germline CDR1 and CDR2 sequences are GTSNPN and SVGIG (reference sequence). The CDR3 DNA sequence: TGTGCCTGCACGACAGGGACTTTTGAAGCTTTCTTT. It is translated as CACTTGTFEAFF.

This clone has only one observation. The chain links TRBV11-2 to TRBJ2-7, with D possibly matching TRBD2 (5 bases). V was cut by 5 bases and J by 3 bases, with 5 bases left in between. Germline V gene lookup returns CDR1 SGHAT and CDR2 FQNNGV. CDR3 length: 11 residues. CDR3 DNA: TGTGCCAGCAGCCGGGACTACGAGCAGTACTTC. It specifies CASSRDYEQYF.

The chain has TRBV7-9 and TRBJ1-6; D uncertain. The CDR3 is made up of 14 amino acids. Looked up from germline, CDR1 is SEHNR and CDR2 is FQNEAQ (reference sequence). Trimming removed 1 base from V and 7 bases from J, with 8 bases in between. The CDR3 loop reads CASSLEYGNSPLHF. The CDR3 DNA is TGTGCCAGCAGCTTAGAGTACGGGAATTCACCCCTCCACTTT.

The rearrangement joins TRBV7-8 to TRBJ2-7; possible D gene TRBD2, 6 bases. The CDR3 runs to 14 residues. Trimming cost V 3 bases and J 1 base, with 10 bases left between them. The germline V gene encodes CDR1 SGHVS and CDR2 FQNEAQ. The CDR3 bases are TGTGCCAGCAGCTTCCCCGGGGGATCCTACGAGCAGTACTTC. Translation gives CASSFPGGSYEQYF.

The chain couples TRBV29-1 to TRBJ1-1; perhaps TRBD1 as D (5 bases). This CDR3 contains 13 residues. CDR1 is SQVTM and CDR2 is ANQGSEA in the germline V gene. Trimming pared 7 bases from V and 0 bases from J, leaving 12 bases between. In DNA, the CDR3 is TGCAGCGCTAAGGACAACTTGAACACTGAAGCTTTCTTT. Its protein product is CSAKDNLNTEAFF. The whole variable domain, remainder taken from reference TRBV29-1 and TRBJ1-1, is SAVISQKPSRDICQRGTSLTIQCQVDSQVTMMFWYRQQPGQSLTLIATANQGSEATYESGFVIDKFPISRPNLTFSTLTVSNMSPEDSSIYLCSAKDNLNTEAFFGQGTRLTVV.

This clone was seen just once. The rearrangement joins TRBV18 to TRBJ2-1; D may be TRBD1 (5 bases). V lost 2 bases to trimming and J lost 9 bases, with 5 bases between them. The germline V gene encodes CDR1 KGHSH and CDR2 LQKENI. The CDR3 contains 11 residues. For the CDR3, the DNA is TGTGCCAGCTCACCAAGGGGTGAGCAGTTCTTC. Translating it yields CASSPRGEQFF. Together with reference TRBV18 and TRBJ2-1, the CDR3 gives the full variable domain: NAGVMQNPRHLVRRRGQEARLRCSPMKGHSHVYWYRQLPEEGLKFMVYLQKENIIDESGMPKERFSAEFPKEGPSILRIQQVVRGDSAAYFCASSPRGEQFFGPGTRLTVL.

J is TRBJ2-2 and V is TRBV4-2; D is unresolved. The length of the CDR3 is 15 residues. V lost 4 bases and J 2 bases, leaving 11 bases between the germline ends. From germline, CDR1 is LGHNA and CDR2 YNFKEQ. The CDR3 sequence: CASSLLLVNTGELFF. DNA for the CDR3: TGTGCCAGCAGCCTACTCCTAGTAAACACCGGGGAGCTGTTTTTT.

The CDR3 is CASSPTGLDQPQHF. CDR3 in DNA: TGCGCCAGCAGCCCAACAGGGTTGGATCAGCCCCAGCATTTT. The chain recombines TRBV4-1 with TRBJ1-5; the D gene is possibly TRBD1 (6 bases). The CDR3 extends over 14 amino acids. Germline values: CDR1 MGHRA, CDR2 YSYEKL. The V gene lost 4 bases and the J gene lost 5 bases, with 12 bases spanning the gap.

V is TRBV30 and J is TRBJ1-5, with D possibly being TRBD1 (5 bases). This CDR3 comprises 14 residues. Per germline, CDR1 GTSNPN and CDR2 SVGIG (reference sequence). Trimming took off 2 bases at V and 11 bases at J, with 19 bases between the two ends. CDR3 in DNA: TGTGCCTGGAGTCCCAAAGCCGGGACGACGACCCAGCATTTT. Protein sequence: CAWSPKAGTTTQHF.

This chain links TRBV13 with TRBJ2-3; D remains ambiguous. Trimming cost V 5 bases and J 2 bases, with 11 bases left between them. The germline V gene encodes CDR1 PRHDT and CDR2 FYEKMQ (reference sequence). The CDR3 consists of 14 residues. The CDR3 DNA reads TGTGCCAGCAGCCCCCCGGGTTCCACAGATACGCAGTATTTT. Translation: CASSPPGSTDTQYF.

There are a few counts of this clone. The chain is built from TRBV11-2 and TRBJ2-4; 7 bases match TRBD1. The CDR3 covers 17 residues. The ends lost 6 bases at V and 0 bases at J; junction bases unmatched: 11. The germline CDR1 and CDR2 sequences are SGHAT and FQNNGV. In DNA, the CDR3 is TGTGCCAGCAGAAAACATCGGGGACAGATAGCCAAAAACATTCAGTACTTC. It yields the protein CASRKHRGQIAKNIQYF.

The chain links TRBV30 to TRBJ1-1, with 10 positions matching TRBD1. Germline V CDR1 and CDR2: GTSNPN, SVGIG (reference sequence). CDR3 length: 17 residues. With V trimmed by 2 bases and J by 2 bases, 11 bases remained unmatched. The CDR3, as DNA: TGTGCCTGGAGTTTCGCCACCGGGACAGGGGCCAACACTGAAGCTTTCTTT. Translating gives CAWSFATGTGANTEAFF.

The genes are TRBV30 and TRBJ1-2; D remains unclear. V was pared by 2 bases and J by 0 bases, with 13 bases between. The CDR3 has 15 residues. Germline V CDR1 and CDR2: GTSNPN, SVGIG (reference sequence). CDR3 DNA sequence: TGTGCCTGGAGTCCACAATTGTTCCCTAACTATGGCTACACCTTC. Its translation: CAWSPQLFPNYGYTF.

The gene calls are TRBV29-1 and TRBJ1-2; D is unresolved. Per germline, CDR1 SQVTM and CDR2 ANQGSEA. This CDR3 comprises 14 residues. Trimming pared 5 bases from V and 3 bases from J, leaving 16 bases between. CDR3 DNA: TGCAGCGTTACCCCTAAGGGCACGGACTATGGCTACACCTTC. It yields the protein CSVTPKGTDYGYTF.

This clone has only one observation. V is TRBV23-1 and J is TRBJ2-7, with 9 bases matching TRBD1. TRBV23-1 is marked as an open reading frame, function uncertain. V trimming: 6 bases; J trimming: 5 bases; junction bases outside the gene matches: 5. This CDR3 has 13 amino acids. In DNA, the CDR3 is TGCGCCAGCAGAGCACAGGGGGCAAACGAGCAGTACTTC. Translating gives CASRAQGANEQYF.

This sequence joins TRBV29-1 and TRBJ2-1; D is ambiguous. Per the germline V gene, CDR1 is SQVTM and CDR2 is ANQGSEA. CDR3 size: 14 residues. V lost 4 bases and J 0 bases, leaving 10 bases between the germline ends. The CDR3 bases are TGCAGCGTTGTTAGCTTCAGCTCCTACAATGAGCAGTTCTTC. Its translation is CSVVSFSSYNEQFF.

The rearrangement links TRBV7-9 to TRBJ2-5; D uncertain. The ends were cut back, 5 bases at V and 3 bases at J, with 4 bases in the middle. The CDR3 length is 11 residues. Germline assignment: CDR1 SEHNR and CDR2 FQNEAQ (reference sequence). This CDR3 is CASSVKETQYF. In nucleotides, the CDR3 is TGTGCCAGCAGCGTCAAAGAGACCCAGTACTTC.

CDR3: CASSQGAGDYGYTF. The CDR3 DNA follows: TGCGCCAGCAGCCAAGGTGCAGGGGACTATGGCTACACCTTC. V gene TRBV4-3 combines with J gene TRBJ1-2; a weak D match, TRBD1 (6 bases). CDR3 size: 14 residues. CDR1 LGHNA and CDR2 YSLEER come from the germline V gene. V lost 1 base and J 3 bases, leaving 9 bases between the germline ends.

The CDR3 DNA reads TGTGCCTGGAGTAAAGTAGGTCCGGCCACAGATACGCAGTATTTT. It specifies CAWSKVGPATDTQYF. V is TRBV30 and J is TRBJ2-3; D not resolved. The CDR3 is 15 residues long. Germline V gene sequence: CDR1 GTSNPN, CDR2 SVGIG (reference sequence). V was cut by 2 bases and J by 2 bases, with 14 bases left in between.

The chain links TRBV6-5 to TRBJ1-5, with D possibly being TRBD1 (5 bases). V lost 6 bases and J 5 bases, leaving 8 bases between the germline ends. Germline assignment: CDR1 MNHEY and CDR2 SVGAGI. The CDR3 has 12 amino acids. CDR3 sequence (DNA): TGTGCCAGCAGGGGAGGGGATCAGCCCCAGCATTTT. Protein sequence: CASRGGDQPQHF.

Only one count was recorded for this clone. This rearrangement joins TRBV28 to TRBJ2-1; D is undetermined. Per the germline V gene, CDR1 is MDHEN and CDR2 is SYDVKM. This CDR3 region has 11 residues. V was pared by 6 bases and J by 7 bases, with 7 bases between. The CDR3 region has the DNA TGTGCCAGCAGCCGCAAAAATGAGCAGTTCTTC. Translation: CASSRKNEQFF.

The chain combines TRBV30 with TRBJ2-1, with TRBD2 matching over 10 bases. Germline CDR1 GTSNPN, CDR2 SVGIG (reference sequence). The trim removed 4 bases at V and 5 bases at J, leaving 11 bases unmatched. CDR3 length equals 16 residues. The CDR3 DNA reads TGTGCCTGGAAATTTATGTCCCTAGCGGGGGACAATGAGCAGTTCTTC. This translates into CAWKFMSLAGDNEQFF.

This clone was seen a handful of times. The gene calls are TRBV2 and TRBJ2-3; D is undetermined. The germline CDR1 and CDR2 sequences are SNHLY and FYNNEI. Trimming stripped 7 bases from V and 0 bases from J, with 8 bases between. The CDR3 has 13 amino acids. CDR3 sequence (DNA): TGTGCCAGCACAGCAACTAGCACAGATACGCAGTATTTT. This codes for CASTATSTDTQYF.

The rearrangement joins TRBV27 to TRBJ1-5; no firm D call. Trimming shortened V by 3 bases and J by 3 bases, and 9 bases separated the two germline ends. This CDR3 has 14 residues. Germline CDR1 reads MNHEY; CDR2 reads SMNVEV (reference sequence). The chain's CDR3 is CASSLAGINQPQHF. In nucleotides, the CDR3 is TGTGCCAGCAGTTTGGCTGGTATCAATCAGCCCCAGCATTTT.

The V call is TRBV29-1, the J call TRBJ2-1; TRBD2 matches 9 bases. Germline values: CDR1 SQVTM, CDR2 ANQGSEA. CDR3 length: 15 amino acids. The J segment lost 7 bases and the V segment lost 2 bases, leaving 9 bases of the junction unmatched. The CDR3 reads CSVERDAGGLNEQFF. CDR3 in DNA: TGCAGCGTTGAACGGGACGCGGGGGGGTTGAATGAGCAGTTCTTC.

The chain recombines TRBV29-1 with TRBJ1-1, with D maybe TRBD1 (6 bases). The V and J ends lost 4 bases and 0 bases respectively, with 15 bases between them. The CDR3 has 15 residues. Germline assignment: CDR1 SQVTM and CDR2 ANQGSEA. CDR3 residues: CSVVPGGRLNTEAFF. As DNA, the CDR3 is TGCAGCGTTGTACCTGGGGGGCGACTGAACACTGAAGCTTTCTTT.

This rearrangement joins TRBV7-3 to TRBJ1-2, with 9 bases matching TRBD1. J was trimmed by 7 bases and V by 0 bases; bases with no gene match: 9. CDR3 length: 16 residues. Germline assignment: CDR1 SGHTA and CDR2 FQGTGA. The CDR3, as DNA: TGTGCCAGCAGCTTAACTTGGGGGACAGGGTCCGGTGGCTACACCTTC. This encodes CASSLTWGTGSGGYTF. The full variable domain, completed using reference TRBV7-3 and TRBJ1-2, is GAGVSQTPSNKVTEKGKYVELRCDPISGHTALYWYRQSLGQGPEFLIYFQGTGAADDSGLPNDRFFAVRPEGSVSTLKIQRTERGDSAVYLCASSLTWGTGSGGYTFGSGTRLTVV.

A word on this clone: Other DNA sequences within the sample encode an identical CDR3. The J gene is TRBJ1-5, the V gene TRBV29-1; D uncertain. V lost 4 bases to trimming and J lost 0 bases, with 4 bases between them. The CDR3 covers 12 residues. Germline V CDR1 and CDR2: SQVTM, ANQGSEA. The CDR3 nucleotides are TGCAGCGTTGGTGATAGCAATCAGCCCCAGCATTTT. Translated: CSVGDSNQPQHF.